What follows is one TCR beta chain and its context. The likely explanation is a read error, given a far larger clone one base away. Germline V gene sequence: CDR1 MGHDK, CDR2 SYGVNS. The CDR3 length is 16 residues. Indicated time point: after trial treatment. Treatment given: LDRT plus nivolumab, ipilimumab, low-dose cyclophosphamide and aspirin (RACIN trial). Ipilimumab, nivolumab, aspirin, low-dose cyclophosphamide and low-dose radiotherapy were administered to donors. Qualifying patients carried advanced solid tumors devoid of tumor-infiltrating lymphocytes. The data belong to a study of low-dose radiotherapy and immunotherapy resistance in tumors. Study summary: Dosing for Cohort 2 consisted of 1 Gy per fraction every two weeks, reaching a total of 13 Gy over 26 weeks.

cDNA synthesis used a TRAV/TRBV-specific primer set for both chains. It was with a constant-region primer and a V-primer adapter that TCRs were amplified over roughly 19 PCR cycles. One entry per CDR3 protein results from TCRdb running MiXCR on the reads. Here the sample spans roughly 100,000 distinct CDR3 sequences, 20% to 25% being singletons. The rearrangement links TRBV25-1 to TRBJ1-5; TRBD1 matches 7 bases. Sequencing used PBMCs, obtained after low-dose radiotherapy plus immunotherapy. This clonotype was sampled from a female donor with ovarian cancer. The CDR3 protein is CVSSARGQFSNQPQHF. The CDR3 nucleotides are TGTGTCAGCAGTGCGAGGGGACAGTTTAGCAATCAGCCCCAGCATTTT.